A single sample is the source of the 32 T cell receptor beta chains below, sequenced in a study of CD8 T cells in Susac syndrome. The RNA, about 0.45 to 1 ug, was put through reverse transcription using random hexamers. TCRdb reanalysed the immunoSEQ multiplex PCR reads using MiXCR and keeps one entry per CDR3 protein. The sample yields some 190,000 distinct CDR3 sequences, 85% to 95% seen once. The material sequenced was CD4+ T cells from PBMCs. Receptors originate from a human donor with Susac syndrome.

The chain joins TRBV28 to TRBJ1-6, with D maybe TRBD1 (5 bases). The CDR3 spans 17 residues. CDR1 and CDR2 from the germline V gene are MDHEN and SYDVKM. The germline V and J ends were trimmed by 6 bases and 7 bases, with 22 bases remaining between them. The DNA of the CDR3 is TGTGCCAGCAGCTACTGGCGGGGGGGGGTAGAGAATTCACCCCTCCACTTT. Translation: CASSYWRGGVENSPLHF.

The chain employs TRBV6-2 or TRBV6-3 and TRBJ2-4; D might be TRBD2 (5 bases). Between the trimmed V and J ends, which lost 6 bases and 6 bases, there was a span of 9 bases. Looked up from germline, CDR1 is MNHEY and CDR2 is SVGEGT. The CDR3 extends over 12 amino acids. The CDR3 loop is CASSPGLNIQYF. The CDR3 DNA is TGTGCCAGCAGCCCCGGACTAAACATTCAGTACTTC.

The rearrangement uses TRBV9 and TRBJ1-2; D gene unclear. V lost 1 base and J lost 4, with 8 bases in between. This CDR3 is built from 13 residues. Germline V gene data show CDR1 as SGDLS and CDR2 as YYNGEE. The CDR3 coding sequence is TGTGCCAGCAGCGTACAGTCGGGCTATGGCTACACCTTC. Residues: CASSVQSGYGYTF.

In its sample, this clonotype was seen once. V and J are TRBV9 and TRBJ2-5; D is tentatively TRBD1 or TRBD2 (5 bases each). V dropped 2 bases and J dropped 4 bases, with 12 bases sitting between them. Germline V gene sequence: CDR1 SGDLS, CDR2 YYNGEE. This CDR3 comprises 14 residues. The CDR3 reads CASSVGTSGETQYF. CDR3 nucleotides: TGTGCCAGCAGCGTTGGGACCTCGGGAGAGACCCAGTACTTC.

CDR3 nucleotides: TGCAGTGCTGGAAGGGGACAGGGGGAAACTGAAGCTTTCTTT. This encodes CSAGRGQGETEAFF. The V and J genes are TRBV20-1 and TRBJ1-1, with 11 bases identical to TRBD1. The length of the CDR3 is 14 residues. The germline CDR1 and CDR2 sequences are DFQATT and SNEGSKA (reference sequence). Trimming cost V 5 bases and J 5 bases; bases outside gene matches: 7.

V usage is TRBV3-1 and J usage is TRBJ1-2, with D maybe TRBD1 (5 bases). V dropped 0 bases and J dropped 2 bases, with 19 bases sitting between them. The CDR3 sequence is 18 residues long. Germline values: CDR1 LGHDT, CDR2 YNNKEL (reference sequence). CDR3 nucleotides: TGTGCCAGCAGCCAAGATATTGGTAGGGGCCCAGCCAACTATGGCTACACCTTC. Amino acids: CASSQDIGRGPANYGYTF.

J is TRBJ2-7 and V is TRBV20-1; 10 bases line up with TRBD2. In germline, CDR1 is DFQATT, CDR2 SNEGSKA (reference sequence). Unmatched junction bases numbered 3, after V lost 4 bases and J lost 3 bases. The CDR3 has 13 residues. Here the CDR3 reads CSATTSGDYEQYF. The CDR3 DNA is TGCAGTGCTACCACTAGCGGGGACTACGAGCAGTACTTC.

V and J are TRBV15 and TRBJ2-4, with D perhaps matching TRBD2 (5 bases). The CDR3 has 16 amino acids. Trimming left V 2 bases short and J 3 bases short, with 14 bases between. Germline CDR1 and CDR2: LNHNV and YYDKDF (reference sequence). The DNA of the CDR3 is TGTGCCACCAGCAGACCTACCGGGGTAGTCAAAAACATTCAGTACTTC. Translating gives CATSRPTGVVKNIQYF.

J is TRBJ2-3 and V is TRBV5-1, with D hard to call. This CDR3 is built from 15 residues. The germline V gene has CDR1 SGHRS and CDR2 YFSETQ. The germline V and J ends were trimmed by 4 bases and 3 bases, with 15 bases remaining between them. CDR3 DNA sequence: TGCGCCAGCAGCCCAGCGTGGGAAATGACAGATACGCAGTATTTT. Translation: CASSPAWEMTDTQYF.

The chain is built from TRBV7-2 and TRBJ2-3, with 7 bases that match TRBD2. Trimming took 5 bases from V and 5 from J; bases not matched to a gene: 10. The CDR3 is 15 amino acids. CDR1 and CDR2 from the germline V gene are SGHTA and FQGNSA. CDR3 DNA: TGTGCCAGCAGCCCGGGGGGTTTGCGGGGAGATACGCAGTATTTT. Translated, it gives CASSPGGLRGDTQYF.

The rearrangement joins TRBV27 to TRBJ1-4; D call uncertain. Trimming took off 2 bases at V and 8 bases at J, with 6 bases between the two ends. CDR3 length equals 12 residues. Germline V gene lookup returns CDR1 MNHEY and CDR2 SMNVEV (reference sequence). CDR3 in amino acids: CASSLIGEKLFF. The CDR3, as DNA: TGTGCCAGCAGTTTAATAGGGGAAAAACTGTTTTTT.

V and J are TRBV29-1 and TRBJ2-7, with 7 positions matching TRBD2. There are 12 residues in the CDR3. V lost 6 bases to trimming and J lost 9 bases; unmatched junction nucleotides: 11. Germline lookup yields CDR1 SQVTM and CDR2 ANQGSEA. Written as DNA, the CDR3 is TGCAGCGTGGGGGGGACTTCCCTCGGGCAGTACTTC. Protein sequence: CSVGGTSLGQYF.

V and J are TRBV30 and TRBJ1-2; D remains unclear. The ends were cut back, 1 base at V and 8 bases at J, with 5 bases in the middle. Germline CDR1 reads GTSNPN; CDR2 reads SVGIG (reference sequence). This CDR3 has 10 amino acids. The DNA for the CDR3 is TGTGCCTGGAGTGAGCAGGGCTACACCTTC. Its protein product is CAWSEQGYTF. Full variable domain (outside the CDR3, taken from reference TRBV30 and TRBJ1-2): SQTIHQWPATLVQPVGSPLSLECTVEGTSNPNLYWYRQAAGRGLQLLFYSVGIGQISSEVPQNLSASRPQDRQFILSSKKLLLSDSGFYLCAWSEQGYTFGSGTRLTVV.

The chain employs TRBV30 and TRBJ1-1; D is unclear. The V end was cut by 0 bases, the J end by 10 bases, with 12 bases between. CDR3 length equals 12 residues. Germline CDR1 is GTSNPN and CDR2 is SVGIG (reference sequence). The CDR3 nucleotides read TGTGCCTGGAGTGTAATAGGCCCGGGAGCTTTCTTT. Translating it yields CAWSVIGPGAFF.

Here the CDR3 reads CASRSTGGGQPQHF. The DNA of the CDR3 is TGTGCCAGCAGGTCGACAGGGGGCGGTCAGCCCCAGCATTTT. The chain has TRBV6-2 or TRBV6-3 and TRBJ1-5, with 10 bases fitting TRBD1. The CDR3 extends over 14 amino acids. From germline, CDR1 is MNHEY and CDR2 SVGEGT. V trimming: 6 bases; J trimming: 6 bases; junction bases outside the gene matches: 5.

The J gene is TRBJ2-4, the V gene TRBV18, with 9 bases matching TRBD1. Germline CDR1 is KGHSH and CDR2 is LQKENI. The CDR3 length is 15 residues. The ends lost 4 bases at V and 4 bases at J; junction bases unmatched: 5. In nucleotides, the CDR3 is TGTGCCAGCTCACTCGAGACAGGGGGAAAAAACATTCAGTACTTC. Translating it yields CASSLETGGKNIQYF.

This clonotype was counted a single time. This chain connects TRBV30 to TRBJ1-5; D is undetermined. The CDR3 is 13 amino acids. The V end lost 0 bases, the J end lost 3 bases, and 6 bases lay between the germline ends. CDR1 and CDR2 (germline): GTSNPN, SVGIG (reference sequence). The CDR3 loop is CAWSVTDNQPQHF. The CDR3 coding sequence is TGTGCCTGGAGTGTCACAGACAATCAGCCCCAGCATTTT.

The gene calls are TRBV4-1 and TRBJ2-2; the D gene is possibly TRBD2 (6 bases). Per the germline V gene, CDR1 is MGHRA and CDR2 is YSYEKL. The CDR3 runs 18 residues. With 2 bases removed from V and 1 base from J, the gap between germline ends came to 17 bases. CDR3 residues: CASSQPRGGRGNTGELFF. The CDR3 DNA follows: TGCGCCAGCAGCCAACCCCGGGGTGGGCGGGGGAACACCGGGGAGCTGTTTTTT.

This chain uses TRBV7-9 with TRBJ1-2; D not resolved. Trimming shortened V by 0 bases and J by 8 bases, and 13 bases separated the two germline ends. Germline V CDR1 and CDR2: SEHNR, FQNEAQ (reference sequence). The CDR3 length is 14 residues. In DNA, the CDR3 is TGTGCCAGCAGCTTAGCGGGGTCTTTGGACGGCTACACCTTC. Translated: CASSLAGSLDGYTF.

The chain employs TRBV27 and TRBJ1-5; D gene unclear. Per germline, CDR1 MNHEY and CDR2 SMNVEV (reference sequence). V shed 8 bases and J shed 1 base, with 6 bases lying between them. The CDR3 has 12 residues. CDR3 nucleotides: TGTGCCAGCGGCAAGAGCAATCAGCCCCAGCATTTT. This sequence encodes CASGKSNQPQHF.

This sequence joins TRBV20-1 and TRBJ1-5, with TRBD1 matching over 9 bases. Looked up from germline, CDR1 is DFQATT and CDR2 is SNEGSKA (reference sequence). After removal of 5 bases from V and 5 bases from J, the junction contained 10 bases not matched to a gene. The CDR3 covers 15 residues. The chain's CDR3 is CSAGEQGAGYQPQHF. The CDR3 DNA is TGCAGTGCTGGGGAACAGGGGGCCGGTTATCAGCCCCAGCATTTT.

The J gene is TRBJ2-1, the V gene TRBV20-1, with TRBD1 as a possible D gene (6 bases). Looked up from germline, CDR1 is DFQATT and CDR2 is SNEGSKA (reference sequence). V was shortened by 2 bases and J by 7 bases, with 15 bases between the two germline ends. This CDR3 spans 14 amino acids. CDR3 bases: TGCAGTGCTAGATTTCAGGGGTACGGGAATGAGCAGTTCTTC. Protein product: CSARFQGYGNEQFF.

This clonotype appeared once. The V call is TRBV7-9, the J call TRBJ1-1, with no clear D. The V end was cut by 3 bases, the J end by 3 bases, with 8 bases between. The CDR3 is made up of 13 amino acids. CDR1 and CDR2 from the germline V gene are SEHNR and FQNEAQ (reference sequence). CDR3: CASSFGQYTEAFF. CDR3 in DNA: TGTGCCAGCAGCTTTGGTCAGTACACTGAAGCTTTCTTT.

The genes are TRBV28 and TRBJ2-7, with D unresolved. The germline V gene encodes CDR1 MDHEN and CDR2 SYDVKM. V was trimmed by 4 bases and J by 3 bases, leaving 7 bases between them. The CDR3 loop spans 12 amino acids. CDR3 nucleotide sequence: TGTGCCAGCAGTTGGAAATTCTACGAGCAGTACTTC. Protein sequence: CASSWKFYEQYF.

In its sample, this clonotype was seen a few times. The J gene is TRBJ1-5, the V gene TRBV6-1; no reliable D call. CDR1 is MNHNS and CDR2 is SASEGT in the germline V gene. V lost 6 bases to trimming and J lost 0 bases, with 12 bases between them. This CDR3 region has 15 residues. This CDR3 reads CASSATRDSNQPQHF. CDR3 coding DNA: TGTGCCAGCAGCGCCACGAGGGATAGCAATCAGCCCCAGCATTTT.

The chain couples TRBV7-9 to TRBJ2-5, with D perhaps assigned TRBD1 or TRBD2 (5 bases each). The germline V and J ends were trimmed by 5 bases and 4 bases, with 11 bases remaining between them. Germline V gives CDR1 SEHNR, CDR2 FQNEAQ (reference sequence). The CDR3 has 13 amino acids. CDR3 DNA: TGTGCCAGCAGCAAGGGACGTGTAGAGACCCAGTACTTC. Protein product: CASSKGRVETQYF.

The gene calls are TRBV29-1 and TRBJ1-1; D remains ambiguous. V lost 4 bases and J lost 0, with 12 bases in between. The CDR3 runs 14 residues. Germline V lookup: CDR1 SQVTM, CDR2 ANQGSEA. The CDR3, as DNA: TGCAGCGTTGGGTCCCGGGGATTGAACACTGAAGCTTTCTTT. Amino acids: CSVGSRGLNTEAFF.

This rearrangement joins TRBV7-8 to TRBJ2-2, with 8 bases lining up with TRBD1. This CDR3 region has 15 residues. With 2 bases clipped from V and 7 bases from J, the junction kept 6 bases outside the gene matches. Germline-derived CDR1 and CDR2 are SGHVS and FQNEAQ. CDR3 protein: CASSLFYRGDGELFF. In nucleotides, the CDR3 is TGTGCCAGCAGCTTATTTTACAGGGGGGACGGGGAGCTGTTTTTT.

This rearrangement joins TRBV30 to TRBJ2-2; D may be TRBD1 or TRBD2 (5 bases each). CDR1 GTSNPN and CDR2 SVGIG come from the germline V gene (reference sequence). The V and J ends lost 0 bases and 2 bases respectively, with 13 bases between them. The CDR3 consists of 16 residues. The chain's CDR3 is CAWSVEGRANTGELFF. Written as DNA, the CDR3 is TGTGCCTGGAGTGTAGAGGGCAGGGCCAACACCGGGGAGCTGTTTTTT.

The chain combines TRBV7-8 with TRBJ1-5; unclear D gene. V was clipped by 3 bases and J by 6 bases, with 12 bases between them. The CDR3 covers 14 residues. Looked up from germline, CDR1 is SGHVS and CDR2 is FQNEAQ. The CDR3 loop reads CASSFQTGTQPQHF. The CDR3 DNA reads TGTGCCAGCAGCTTTCAGACCGGCACTCAGCCCCAGCATTTT.

This chain uses TRBV7-2 with TRBJ1-2; no clear D. Trimming took 5 bases from V and 1 from J, leaving 14 bases between them. The germline V gene encodes CDR1 SGHTA and CDR2 FQGNSA. The CDR3 consists of 15 residues. DNA for the CDR3: TGTGCCAGCAGCCCCCGAAGCGTTGTTAACTATGGCTACACCTTC. Encoded protein: CASSPRSVVNYGYTF.

The chain employs TRBV3-1 and TRBJ1-1; perhaps TRBD1 as D (5 bases). CDR1 is LGHDT, CDR2 YNNKEL, per germline (reference sequence). V was clipped by 1 base and J by 4 bases, with 10 bases between them. The CDR3 is 14 amino acids. The CDR3 here is CASSQGVGGTEAFF. The CDR3 DNA reads as TGTGCCAGCAGCCAAGGAGTCGGGGGCACTGAAGCTTTCTTT.